This T cell receptor beta chain was captured by sequencing in a study of blood T cell repertoires in COVID-19. Libraries were prepared by immunoSEQ multiplex PCR; TCRdb keeps only in-frame clonotypes and omits some of them. Of about 58,000 clones detected, approximately 86% appear once; the ten largest clones hold roughly 8.4%. CDR3 length equals 15 residues. Unmatched junction bases numbered 9, after V lost 7 bases and J lost 4 bases. Germline assignment: CDR1 MNHNY and CDR2 SVGAGI (reference sequence). The chain employs TRBV6-6 and TRBJ1-4, with TRBD1 matching 7 bases. The sample consisted of peripheral blood. This clonotype originated in a woman in her 70s with active COVID-19. CDR3 region: CASTEIGTVNEKLFF. As DNA, the CDR3 is TGTGCCAGCACCGAGATCGGGACAGTTAATGAAAAACTGTTTTTT.